The rows below give T cell receptor beta chains drawn from one sample of a study of blood T cell repertoires in COVID-19. Profiled with immunoSEQ multiplex PCR; TCRdb holds only in-frame clones, not every one. The sample has under 300,000 clones, less than 90% seen once. Sequencing input: peripheral blood. Receptors were obtained from a man aged 55 to 70 with acute or convalescent COVID-19. Each CDR3 is given with its conserved first and last residue. A D gene is named only where the DNA matches it firmly. Only some rows state a clone size, as once, few, many or a class for expanded clones.

D gene	J gene	V gene	clone size	CDR3 DNA	CDR3 protein
TRBD2	TRBJ2-7	TRBV7-9	-	TGTGCCAGCAGCTTAGGCTTCGGGAGGGACGAATACGAGCAGTACTTC	CASSLGFGRDEYEQYF
-	TRBJ2-3	TRBV7-2	-	TGTGCCAGCAGCTTGGGGGGGGCGGGAGATACGCAGTATTTT	CASSLGGAGDTQYF
TRBD1	TRBJ1-5	TRBV2	-	TGTGCCAGCAGTGGGGGGGACAGGATTCAGCCCCAGCATTTT	CASSGGDRIQPQHF
-	TRBJ2-5	TRBV28	-	TGTGCCAGCAGTGGGGACTGGAAGGGGGAGACCCAGTACTTC	CASSGDWKGETQYF
-	TRBJ2-5	TRBV5-1	-	TGCGCCAGCAGCTTGGTATGGGGAGGCCCCTCGATGGGAGAGACCCAGTACTTC	CASSLVWGGPSMGETQYF
TRBD2	TRBJ2-3	TRBV2	-	TGTGCCAGCAGTCCCGGACTAGACCAGACAAATACGCAGTATTTT	CASSPGLDQTNTQYF
TRBD1	TRBJ1-4	TRBV30	-	TGTGCCTGGAGTACAGGGGAAAATGAAAAACTGTTTTTT	CAWSTGENEKLFF
TRBD1	TRBJ2-7	TRBV7-9	-	TGTGCCAGCAGCCTGGACAGGGGCTACGAGCAGTACTTC	CASSLDRGYEQYF
TRBD1	TRBJ1-4	TRBV6-5	few	TGTGCCAGCAGTTCTAACAGGGGTTGGGAAAAACTGTTTTTT	CASSSNRGWEKLFF
-	TRBJ1-1	TRBV28	few	TGTGCCAGCACCTGGGTGGGAGGGACTGAAGCTTTCTTT	CASTWVGGTEAFF
-	TRBJ1-5	TRBV6-1	-	TGTGCCAGCAGTGAAGGCGGTTATTATAGCAATCAGCCCCAGCATTTT	CASSEGGYYSNQPQHF
-	TRBJ2-7	TRBV28	-	TGTGCCAGCAGTTTACGGGAAAGGTCCTACGAGCAGTACTTC	CASSLRERSYEQYF
TRBD1	TRBJ1-1	TRBV5-1	few	TGCGCCAGCAGCTTGGAGACAGGGGGCACTGAAGCTTTCTTT	CASSLETGGTEAFF
TRBD2	TRBJ2-4	TRBV3-1/TRBV3-2	-	TGTGCCAGCAGCCCCGGCCTAGCGGGAGGAGGGTGGTGGGAAAACATTCAGTACTTC	CASSPGLAGGGWWENIQYF
-	TRBJ1-4	TRBV19	-	TGTGCCAGTAGTTGGAGGGCAAATGAAAAACTGTTTTTT	CASSWRANEKLFF
TRBD1	TRBJ1-6	TRBV6-5	-	TGTGCCAGCAGCCAGAGGACAGGGCTTAATTCACCCCTCCACTTT	CASSQRTGLNSPLHF
TRBD2	TRBJ2-3	TRBV28	-	TGTGCCAGCAGTCCCTTAGCGGGAGGGGACACAGATACGCAGTATTTT	CASSPLAGGDTDTQYF
TRBD1	TRBJ1-1	TRBV28	-	TGTGCCAGCAGTTTGACGCCTATAGGACAGGGAGAGACTGAAGCTTTCTTT	CASSLTPIGQGETEAFF
TRBD1	TRBJ2-7	TRBV11-3	-	TGTGCCAGCAGCTTAGGACAGGGAGACTACGAGCAGTACTTC	CASSLGQGDYEQYF
TRBD1	TRBJ2-7	TRBV5-6	-	TGTGCCAGCAGCCGCCTGTCGGACAGGGGACGCGAGCAGTACTTC	CASSRLSDRGREQYF
TRBD1	TRBJ1-5	TRBV6-2/TRBV6-3	-	TGTGCCAGCAGTCCCCCCGGGACAGTCAATCAGCCCCAGCATTTT	CASSPPGTVNQPQHF
TRBD1	TRBJ1-2	TRBV7-2	-	TGTGCCAGCAGCGCAGGACAGGGCCTGGGTGGCTACACCTTC	CASSAGQGLGGYTF
TRBD1	TRBJ1-1	TRBV14	-	TGTGCCAGCAGCCCTCGGACAGGAGGGCTCACTGAAGCTTTCTTT	CASSPRTGGLTEAFF
TRBD1	TRBJ1-5	TRBV15	-	TGTGCCACCAGCAGCCGGGACAGGGGTCTGAGCAATCAGCCCCAGCATTTT	CATSSRDRGLSNQPQHF
TRBD2	TRBJ2-2	TRBV5-4	-	TGTGCCAGCAGCCCCCCCGGACTAGCTTTGAACACCGGGGAGCTGTTTTTT	CASSPPGLALNTGELFF
TRBD1	TRBJ1-1	TRBV23-1	-	TGCGCCAGCAGTCACCCCATATCGGACAGGGACACTGAAGCTTTCTTT	CASSHPISDRDTEAFF
TRBD1	TRBJ1-2	TRBV6-5	-	TGTGCCAGCAGTAAGTTAGGACAGGCCCGGACCTTC	CASSKLGQARTF
-	TRBJ2-3	TRBV3-1/TRBV3-2	-	TGTGCCAGCAGCGCCGGGGGCACAGATACGCAGTATTTT	CASSAGGTDTQYF
TRBD1	TRBJ1-2	TRBV29-1	-	TGCAGCGTTGAAAGCAGGGGGATTAATGGCTACACCTTC	CSVESRGINGYTF
-	TRBJ2-7	TRBV18	-	TGTGCCAGCTCACCACCGTTCAATAACAACGAGCAGTACTTC	CASSPPFNNNEQYF
-	TRBJ1-1	TRBV6-5	-	TGTGCCAGCAGTTACTCGAATTTAGAGGAAGCTTTCTTT	CASSYSNLEEAFF
-	TRBJ2-7	TRBV19	few	TGTGCCAGTAATCAACCGGGGCAGGCGGGGGAGCAGTACTTC	CASNQPGQAGEQYF
-	TRBJ1-4	TRBV4-2	-	TGTGCCAGCAGCCAAGCGACAGGCCCCAGAGAAAAACTGTTTTTT	CASSQATGPREKLFF
TRBD2	TRBJ2-3	TRBV19	-	TGTGCCAGTAGCCCTAGCGGGAGTAGCACAGATACGCAGTATTTT	CASSPSGSSTDTQYF
TRBD2	TRBJ2-1	TRBV24-1	-	TGTGCCACCAGTGATTTATCAGCGGGAGAGGGGGATGAGCAGTTCTTC	CATSDLSAGEGDEQFF
TRBD1	TRBJ2-6	TRBV7-3	-	TGTGCCAGCAGACCTAACAGGGGTGGGGCCAACGTCCTGACTTTC	CASRPNRGGANVLTF
-	TRBJ1-5	TRBV4-1	-	TGCGCCAGCAGCCAACTTGGGTCGAGGGGCAATCAGCCCCAGCATTTT	CASSQLGSRGNQPQHF
-	TRBJ2-7	TRBV7-9	few	TGTGCCAGCAGCTTAGAGGTTCATGGGCGTGAGCAGTACTTC	CASSLEVHGREQYF
-	TRBJ1-3	TRBV11-3	-	TGTGCCAGCAGCTTATATAGGAGCTCTGGAAACACCATATATTTT	CASSLYRSSGNTIYF
-	TRBJ2-7	TRBV6-5	-	TGTGCCAGCAGTTCCCAACCGGGTATGTCCTACGAGCAGTACTTC	CASSSQPGMSYEQYF
TRBD1	TRBJ1-6	TRBV6-2/TRBV6-3	-	TGTGCCAGCAGCCCAACTTCGGACAGGGCACTCCACTTT	CASSPTSDRALHF
TRBD2	TRBJ2-3	TRBV19	few	TGTGCCAGTAGGCCGGGACTAAGAGCAGATACGCAGTATTTT	CASRPGLRADTQYF
-	TRBJ1-2	TRBV4-2	-	TGTGCCAGCAGCCAAGATGGGGGAGGGGGACGACCTAACTATGGCTACACCTTC	CASSQDGGGGRPNYGYTF
-	TRBJ2-1	TRBV20-1	-	TGCAGTGCTAGTGGGGGAGCGCCTAGGAATGAGCAGTTCTTC	CSASGGAPRNEQFF
TRBD1	TRBJ1-4	TRBV9	-	TGTGCCAGCAGCGTGGGGACAGGGGAGGTTGAAAAACTGTTTTTT	CASSVGTGEVEKLFF
-	TRBJ2-1	TRBV5-4	-	TGTGCCAGCAGCTCGCCCGGGAGAGGGTCCTACAATGAGCAGTTCTTC	CASSSPGRGSYNEQFF
TRBD1	TRBJ1-3	TRBV12-5	once	TGTGCTAGTGGTTTGGTACTAGGTCCCACCGGACAGGGGGCGAACACCATATATTTT	CASGLVLGPTGQGANTIYF
-	TRBJ1-2	TRBV6-2/TRBV6-3	-	TGTGCCAGCAGTTACGGGGGACACCTCTATGGCTACACCTTC	CASSYGGHLYGYTF
TRBD2	TRBJ2-4	TRBV5-1	-	TGCGCCAGCAGCCGCCTTAGCGGGAGCGAAAACATTCAGTACTTC	CASSRLSGSENIQYF
-	TRBJ1-5	TRBV30	-	TGTGCCTGGAGTGTGGGGGGACTGGCTCAGCCCCAGCATTTT	CAWSVGGLAQPQHF
TRBD2	TRBJ2-7	TRBV5-1	-	TGCGCCAGCAGCTTGGCCGGGACTACCCTACGGGAGCAGTACTTC	CASSLAGTTLREQYF
TRBD2	TRBJ2-4	TRBV9	-	TGTGCCAGCAGCCCGCGGGGGGGGCCCAAAAACATTCAGTACTTC	CASSPRGGPKNIQYF
-	TRBJ2-3	TRBV28	-	TGTGCCAGCAGTGGCCCAGGGAAGGGGACAGATACGCAGTATTTT	CASSGPGKGTDTQYF
TRBD1	TRBJ2-7	TRBV4-1	-	TGCGCCAGCAGGCCCACGGGACAGACCTACGAGCAGTACTTC	CASRPTGQTYEQYF